The clone carrying this T cell receptor (beta chain) was recorded only once. The junction shows a germline mismatch at one end, possibly a read error. Authors' data handling: Quantification of nucleated cells was approximated via reference gene primer amplification. The assay was immunoSEQ multiplex PCR, and TCRdb's table has in-frame clones only and misses some. Clone size and the V and J calls come from that table; the DNA yielded D and trimming. The table lists more than 45,000 clones, less than 90% of them singletons. This entry comes from a study of blood T cell repertoires in COVID-19. Across the whole study: Whether acute or convalescent, the COVID-19 samples came from the United States, Italy and Spain. Nucleic acid was either cDNA or gDNA, and it came from T cells, B-cell-depleted T cells, or PBMCs.

Germline assignment: CDR1 SSHAT and CDR2 FNYEAQ (reference sequence). The CDR3 is 19 amino acids. Sample: peripheral blood. This TCR derives from a human donor in a cohort sampled during active COVID-19. This sequence joins TRBV7-7 and TRBJ2-7; 8 bases are a match to TRBD1. CDR3 amino acids: CASSSTPGQVWRGAYEQYF. DNA for the CDR3: TGTGCTAGCAGCTCCACACCGGGACAGGTTTGGCGTGGGGCCTACGAGCAGTACTTC.